This is a list of T cell receptor beta chains from one sample in a study of blood T cell repertoires in COVID-19. Clones were sequenced by immunoSEQ multiplex PCR, and TCRdb holds only the in-frame ones, with some missing. The table has some 42,000 clones, more than 75% seen once; the top ten hold around a quarter. What was sequenced was peripheral blood. All receptors come from a man at least 80 years old with acute or convalescent COVID-19. Both conserved end residues are part of each CDR3. Each record gives: D gene, V gene, clone size, J gene, CDR3 DNA, CDR3 protein. D genes are given only for firm matches. Expanded clones are given a class, and other clones once, few, many or no size at all.

>TRBD1|TRBV9|.|TRBJ1-2
TGTGCCAGCAGCGTAGGCGGGACAGCGAACTATGGCTACACCTTC
CASSVGGTANYGYTF
>TRBD1|TRBV11-2|.|TRBJ1-4
TGTGCCAGCAGCCATGGACAGGGGGGTAGTGAAAAACTGTTTTTT
CASSHGQGGSEKLFF
>.|TRBV3-1/TRBV3-2|.|TRBJ1-1
TGTGCCAGCAGCCGGGGCGGAGGGGATATGAACACTGAAGCTTTCTTT
CASSRGGGDMNTEAFF
>.|TRBV27|.|TRBJ2-1
TGTGCCAGCAGACCGGTGGGGGGGGCCGTCTTGTATGAGCAGTTCTTC
CASRPVGGAVLYEQFF
>.|TRBV7-9|few|TRBJ1-2
TGTGCCAGCAGCTCACAGGCCGGTGTTGGCTACACCTTC
CASSSQAGVGYTF
>TRBD1|TRBV28|.|TRBJ2-3
TGTGCCAGCAGGCCCGGGACAGGGGGCGCAGATACGCAGTATTTT
CASRPGTGGADTQYF
>TRBD2|TRBV4-2|.|TRBJ2-7
TGTGCCAGCAGCTCTAAGCGGGGGGGCCAGGACGAGCAGTACTTC
CASSSKRGGQDEQYF
>TRBD1|TRBV18|few|TRBJ1-1
TGTGCCAGCTCACCGCCGGGACAGGGGTCTGGGGCTTTCTTT
CASSPPGQGSGAFF
>TRBD1|TRBV27|few|TRBJ1-6
TGTGCCAGCAGTTTATGGGGACAGAGTAGACACATCTATAATTCACCCCTCCACTTT
CASSLWGQSRHIYNSPLHF
>TRBD1|TRBV4-2|.|TRBJ1-3
TGTGCCAGCAGCCAAGCCCCGACAGGGTATGGAAACACCATATATTTT
CASSQAPTGYGNTIYF
>.|TRBV10-3|.|TRBJ2-3
TGTGCCATCAGGGAGGGACAGTCCACAGATACGCAGTATTTT
CAIREGQSTDTQYF
>.|TRBV6-6|.|TRBJ2-4
TGTGCCAGCAGTCTGCTTCCGGGACTGGAGCTAGCCAAAAACATTCAGTACTTC
CASSLLPGLELAKNIQYF
>TRBD2|TRBV6-6|.|TRBJ2-1
TGTGCCAGCAGTTCCACGGGGGGAATCTACAATGAGCAGTTCTTC
CASSSTGGIYNEQFF
>TRBD1|TRBV12-5|.|TRBJ2-7
TGTGCTAGCCGCCCGGGACAGGGGTTAGGCGAGCAGTACTTC
CASRPGQGLGEQYF
>.|TRBV6-6|.|TRBJ1-5
TGTGCCAGCAGTCCCGGGAACCTCCCTTATAGCAATCAGCCCCAGCATTTT
CASSPGNLPYSNQPQHF
>.|TRBV7-2|once|TRBJ2-1
TGTGCCAGCAGCTTGGGCGCGGGGAACAATGAGCAGTTCTTC
CASSLGAGNNEQFF
>TRBD1|TRBV9|.|TRBJ2-3
TGTGCCAGCAGCGTAACAGGGACAGGGGTTACAGATACGCAGTATTTT
CASSVTGTGVTDTQYF
>TRBD2|TRBV7-3|.|TRBJ2-7
TGTGCCAGCAGCTTAAAATCGGGAGGTGGCTACGAGCAGTACTTC
CASSLKSGGGYEQYF
>.|TRBV5-1|.|TRBJ1-6
TGCGCCAGCAGCTTGGACGGAGGGCTTAATTCACCCCTCCACTTT
CASSLDGGLNSPLHF
>TRBD2|TRBV7-2|.|TRBJ2-7
TGTGCCAGCAGCTTCCTAGCGGGGGCCTACGAGCAGTACTTC
CASSFLAGAYEQYF
>TRBD2|TRBV3-1/TRBV3-2|few|TRBJ2-3
TGTGCCAGCAGCCAAGAATGGGCGGCGGGGGGTGGTTCAGATACGCAGTATTTT
CASSQEWAAGGGSDTQYF
>.|TRBV5-8|.|TRBJ1-2
TGTGCCAGCAGACAGCTCTATGGCTACACCTTC
CASRQLYGYTF
>TRBD1|TRBV29-1|.|TRBJ1-6
TGCAGCGTTTCAGCGGACAGGACCTATCTGTCACCCCTCCACTTT
CSVSADRTYLSPLHF
>TRBD1|TRBV23-1|.|TRBJ1-2
TGCGCCAGCAGTCAATCGGCAGGGGGACCCTATGGCTACACCTTC
CASSQSAGGPYGYTF
>TRBD2|TRBV9|.|TRBJ2-1
TGTGCCAGCACCCCGGGGCTAGCGGGAGGGAATGAGCAGTTCTTC
CASTPGLAGGNEQFF
>TRBD1|TRBV29-1|.|TRBJ2-2
TGCAGCGTTGATAGACAGGGGATCACCGGGGAGCTGTTTTTT
CSVDRQGITGELFF
>.|TRBV6-1|.|TRBJ1-4
TGTGCCAGCAGTGAATCGGGGGGGGCTGAAAAACTGTTTTTT
CASSESGGAEKLFF
>TRBD1|TRBV27|.|TRBJ1-1
TGTGCCAGCAGTTCACGACAGGGAAGTGAAGCTTTCTTT
CASSSRQGSEAFF
>TRBD2|TRBV9|.|TRBJ2-1
TGTGCCAGCAGCGAGACTAGCGGGGGGGCGTTTAATGAGCAGTTCTTC
CASSETSGGAFNEQFF
>TRBD1|TRBV7-2|.|TRBJ1-2
TGTGCCAGCAGCTCCTTTCCCGGGACAGGGTCCGGCTACACCTTC
CASSSFPGTGSGYTF
>TRBD1|TRBV7-9|.|TRBJ1-4
TGTGCCAGCAGCTTAGCGACAGGGAGGTATGAAAAACTGTTTTTT
CASSLATGRYEKLFF
>.|TRBV4-2|.|TRBJ2-7
TGTGCCAGCAGCCAGACCAACAGAGACGAGCAGTACTTC
CASSQTNRDEQYF
>.|TRBV9|.|TRBJ1-2
TGTGCCAGCAGCTTCAACAGGGAATCCTATGGCTACACCTTC
CASSFNRESYGYTF
>.|TRBV5-1|.|TRBJ2-7
TGCGCCAGCAGCCCCGTCGGTCTCTACGAGCAGTACTTC
CASSPVGLYEQYF
>TRBD2|TRBV5-5|.|TRBJ2-1
TGTGCCAGCAGCAGGGGACTAGCGGGGGAGTACAATGAGCAGTTCTTC
CASSRGLAGEYNEQFF
>.|TRBV5-4|once|TRBJ1-1
TGTGCCAGCAGCTTGGACCGGGAGAACACTGAAGCTTTCTTT
CASSLDRENTEAFF
>.|TRBV6-5|.|TRBJ2-1
TGTGCCAGCAGTTACTCAGGTACCACACAGAATGAGCAGTTCTTC
CASSYSGTTQNEQFF
>TRBD2|TRBV7-7|.|TRBJ2-1
TGTGCTAGCAGCTACACTAGCGGGAGTCGGTGGGATGAGCAGTTCTTC
CASSYTSGSRWDEQFF
>.|TRBV19|.|TRBJ1-2
TGTGCCAGTAGCCCGCAGGGATTCTATGGCTACACCTTC
CASSPQGFYGYTF
>.|TRBV19|.|TRBJ1-2
TGTGCCAGTAGGGGGATCCGGAGGAGCTACACCTTC
CASRGIRRSYTF
>TRBD1|TRBV5-1|few|TRBJ1-2
TGCGCCAGCAGCTTGGGGACAGGTGGCTATGGCTACACCTTC
CASSLGTGGYGYTF
>TRBD2|TRBV29-1|.|TRBJ2-5
TGCAGCTTTGGACTAGACGCTGAGACCCAGTACTTC
CSFGLDAETQYF
>.|TRBV12-3/TRBV12-4|.|TRBJ1-2
TGTGCCAGCAGTCTACCTATGGACAAGGCATACACCTTC
CASSLPMDKAYTF
>TRBD2|TRBV10-3|.|TRBJ2-3
TGTGCCATCAGTGAGAGTCTTGTAGCGGGGGGCCCGGATACGCAGTATTTT
CAISESLVAGGPDTQYF
>.|TRBV5-5|.|TRBJ1-1
TGTGCCAGCAGCTTCGGTCAGGGGTTGAACACTGAAGCTTTCTTT
CASSFGQGLNTEAFF
>TRBD2|TRBV3-1/TRBV3-2|.|TRBJ2-7
TGTGCCAGCAGCCCCCTCAGCGGGGGGGCGGGGGAGCAGTACTTC
CASSPLSGGAGEQYF
>TRBD1|TRBV5-4|.|TRBJ2-7
TGTGCCAGCAGCCGACCCGGACAGGGGGCAACCTACGAGCAGTACTTC
CASSRPGQGATYEQYF
>TRBD1|TRBV7-2|few|TRBJ2-5
TGTGCCAGCAGCTTAGCGGGGACAGGGAGGCAGACCCAGTACTTC
CASSLAGTGRQTQYF
>.|TRBV7-8|.|TRBJ2-7
TGTGCCAGCAGCTCATACAGGGAGGGGCAGTACTTC
CASSSYREGQYF
>.|TRBV4-2|.|TRBJ2-2
TGTGCCAGCAGCCAAGATCATGCAGGGAACACCGGGGAGCTGTTTTTT
CASSQDHAGNTGELFF
>.|TRBV5-6|.|TRBJ2-2
TGTGCCAGCAGCGTGACAGACACCGGGGAGCTGTTTTTT
CASSVTDTGELFF
>.|TRBV19|few|TRBJ1-2
TGTGCCAGCGGACAGAACTATGGCTACACCTTC
CASGQNYGYTF
>TRBD1|TRBV15|.|TRBJ2-7
TGTGCCACCAGCAGAGGGACAGGTCGCGAGCAGTACTTC
CATSRGTGREQYF
>.|TRBV5-6|.|TRBJ2-7
TGTGCCAGCAGCAGCCGGGACACGTCCTACGAGCAGTACTTC
CASSSRDTSYEQYF
>.|TRBV5-4|.|TRBJ1-2
TGTGCCAGCAGCTTGGAGACGGTAGCGGGCTATGGCTACACCTTC
CASSLETVAGYGYTF
>TRBD1|TRBV10-2|.|TRBJ1-5
TGCGCCAGCAGTGTTGGACAGGTTGACAATCAGCCCCAGCATTTT
CASSVGQVDNQPQHF
>.|TRBV5-4|.|TRBJ1-2
TGTGCCAGCAGCTTGACAGGGCAAGATGGCTACACCTTC
CASSLTGQDGYTF
>TRBD2|TRBV7-6|.|TRBJ2-2
TGTGCCAGCAGCTTTTTGCCTGGCGGTCTAGCGGGGAGCGGCGTCACCGGGGAGCTGTTTTTT
CASSFLPGGLAGSGVTGELFF
>.|TRBV7-3|.|TRBJ2-1
TGTGCCAGCAGCTTCTCGGGACTGGGGTACAATGAGCAGTTCTTC
CASSFSGLGYNEQFF
>.|TRBV19|.|TRBJ1-2
TGTGCCAGTAGTATCCTGGGGGAAGACAGGTTTTATGGCTACACCTTC
CASSILGEDRFYGYTF